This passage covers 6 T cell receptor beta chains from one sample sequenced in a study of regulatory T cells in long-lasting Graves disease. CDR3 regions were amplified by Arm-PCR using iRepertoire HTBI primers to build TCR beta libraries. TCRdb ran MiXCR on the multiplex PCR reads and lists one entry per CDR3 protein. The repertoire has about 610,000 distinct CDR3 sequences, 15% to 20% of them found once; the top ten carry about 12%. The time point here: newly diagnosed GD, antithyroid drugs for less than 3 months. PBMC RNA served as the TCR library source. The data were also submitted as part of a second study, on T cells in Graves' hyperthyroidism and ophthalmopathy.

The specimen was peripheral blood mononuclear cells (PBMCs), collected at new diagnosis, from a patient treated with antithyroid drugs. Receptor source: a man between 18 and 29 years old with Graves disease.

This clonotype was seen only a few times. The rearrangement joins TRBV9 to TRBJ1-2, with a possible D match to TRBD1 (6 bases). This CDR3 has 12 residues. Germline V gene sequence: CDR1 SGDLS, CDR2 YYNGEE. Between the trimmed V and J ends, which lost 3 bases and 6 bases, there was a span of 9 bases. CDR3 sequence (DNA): TGTGCCAGCAGCGGGGGGGGCCATGGCTACACCTTC. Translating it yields CASSGGGHGYTF.

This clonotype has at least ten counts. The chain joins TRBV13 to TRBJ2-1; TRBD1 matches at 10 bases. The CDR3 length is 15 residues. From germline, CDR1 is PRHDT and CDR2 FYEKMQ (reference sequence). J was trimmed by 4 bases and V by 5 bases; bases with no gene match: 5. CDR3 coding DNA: TGTGCCAGCAGCCCCGCGGGACAGGGGTACAATGAGCAGTTCTTC. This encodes CASSPAGQGYNEQFF.

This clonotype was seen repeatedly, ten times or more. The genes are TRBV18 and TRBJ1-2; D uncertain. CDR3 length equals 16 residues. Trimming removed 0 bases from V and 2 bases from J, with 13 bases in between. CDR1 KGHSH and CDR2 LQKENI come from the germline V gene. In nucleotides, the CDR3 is TGTGCCAGCTCACCACCCCAGTATCTGGTGAACTATGGCTACACCTTC. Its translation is CASSPPQYLVNYGYTF.

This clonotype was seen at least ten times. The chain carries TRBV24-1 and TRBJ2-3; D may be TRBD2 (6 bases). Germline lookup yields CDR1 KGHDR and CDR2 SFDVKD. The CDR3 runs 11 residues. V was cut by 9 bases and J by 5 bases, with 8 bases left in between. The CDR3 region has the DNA TGTGCCACCTCGGAGGGAGATACGCAGTATTTT. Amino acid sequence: CATSEGDTQYF.

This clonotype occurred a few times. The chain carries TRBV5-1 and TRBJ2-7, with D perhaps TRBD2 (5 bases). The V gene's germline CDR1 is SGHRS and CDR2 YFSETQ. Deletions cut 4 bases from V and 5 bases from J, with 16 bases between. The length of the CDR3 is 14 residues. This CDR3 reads CASSPVGLGDEQYF. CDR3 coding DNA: TGCGCCAGCAGCCCGGTGGGTCTCGGGGACGAGCAGTACTTC.

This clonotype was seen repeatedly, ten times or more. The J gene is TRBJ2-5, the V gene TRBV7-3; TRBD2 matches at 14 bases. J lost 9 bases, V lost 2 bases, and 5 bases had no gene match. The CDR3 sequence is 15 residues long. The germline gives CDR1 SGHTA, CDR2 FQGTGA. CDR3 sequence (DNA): TGTGCCAGCAGCTTAGTTGGGACTAGCGGGAGCCCCCAGTACTTC. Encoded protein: CASSLVGTSGSPQYF.